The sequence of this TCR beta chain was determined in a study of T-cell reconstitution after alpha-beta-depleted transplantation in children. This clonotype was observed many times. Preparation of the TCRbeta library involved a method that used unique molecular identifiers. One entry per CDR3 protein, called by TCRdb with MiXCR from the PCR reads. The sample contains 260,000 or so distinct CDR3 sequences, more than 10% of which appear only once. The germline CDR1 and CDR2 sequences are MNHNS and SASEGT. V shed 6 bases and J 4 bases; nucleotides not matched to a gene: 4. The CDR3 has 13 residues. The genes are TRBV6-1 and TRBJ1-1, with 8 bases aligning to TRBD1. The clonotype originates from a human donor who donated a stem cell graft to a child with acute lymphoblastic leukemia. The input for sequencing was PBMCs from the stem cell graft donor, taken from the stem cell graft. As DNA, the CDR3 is TGTGCCAGCAGGGACAGGGTGGGCACTGAAGCTTTCTTT. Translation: CASRDRVGTEAFF.